The T cell receptor (beta chain) described here comes from a study of blood T cell repertoires in COVID-19. Study in general: Some COVID-19 samples were acute and others convalescent; all came from the United States, Italy and Spain. T cells, B-cell-depleted T cells, or PBMCs supplied cDNA or gDNA.

Germline V gives CDR1 SGDLS, CDR2 YYNGEE. The CDR3 is 16 amino acids. V was trimmed by 3 bases and J by 5 bases, leaving 20 bases between them. Sequencing was performed with immunoSEQ multiplex PCR; in TCRdb, only in-frame clones are kept and a portion is missing. The table lists approximately 120,000 clones, about 90% of them singletons, with around 1.1% in the top ten. Sequencing was carried out using peripheral blood. The chain uses TRBV9 and TRBJ2-5; possibly TRBD2 for D (6 bases). The clonotype was recovered from a human donor in a cohort sampled during active COVID-19. The CDR3 is CASSARPLTSSETQYF. The CDR3 DNA sequence: TGTGCCAGCAGCGCGCGACCTTTGACTAGTTCGGAGACCCAGTACTTC.